This T cell receptor beta chain was sequenced for a study of neoadjuvant anti-PD-1 for oral cavity cancer. Overall study context: Nivolumab at 3 mg/kg was mostly given biweekly, three to four doses, pre-surgery. Around day 43, patients without progression received a fourth nivolumab dose before surgery. Broader study findings: Each response group had just a few patients in TCR analyses. Higher pretreatment Treg/Th17 ratios tracked higher pretreatment blood clonality.

The CDR3 covers 12 residues. Trimming stripped 4 bases from V and 11 bases from J, with 14 bases between. CDR1 is MNHNY and CDR2 is SVGAGI in the germline V gene (reference sequence). In its sample, this clone was seen a few times. The antigen is undetermined. Specified time point: after neoadjuvant nivolumab, at surgical resection. TCRdb's table, derived via immunoSEQ multiplex PCR, lists solely in-frame clones and lacks some. Among more than 20,000 clones listed, around a quarter were seen once. This chain uses TRBV6-6 with TRBJ1-1; D is unclear. The TCR sequence derives from a person aged 40 to 85 with oral cavity squamous cell carcinoma. The sample was tumor tissue, taken after nivolumab (anti-PD-1) treatment. Here the CDR3 reads CASSFGQYWAFF. The CDR3, as DNA: TGTGCCAGCAGTTTCGGGCAGTATTGGGCTTTCTTT.